This TCR beta chain derives from a study of T cell responses to AZD1222 COVID-19 vaccine. Of note for this clone: What it binds is unknown.

Profiling relied on immunoSEQ multiplex PCR, and the TCRdb table lists in-frame clones only, not all of them. The table includes 150,000 to 180,000 clones, more than 90% detected once. Second-dose intervals near 4 or 12 weeks were combined. Study-level results: None of the repertoires were sampled until the peak T cell response had passed.

V was clipped by 4 bases and J by 2 bases; unmatched bases: 3. The germline CDR1 and CDR2 sequences are SGHRS and YFSETQ. The CDR3 totals 15 residues. This sequence originates from an adult who received the AZD1222 COVID-19 vaccine. The chain joins TRBV5-1 to TRBJ2-7, with TRBD2 matching 13 bases. The sequencing used peripheral blood, collected 28 days after the second AZD1222 dose. CDR3: CASSPLAGGPYEQYF. The DNA for the CDR3 is TGCGCCAGCAGCCCACTAGCGGGAGGGCCCTACGAGCAGTACTTC.